Presented here are 20 T cell receptor beta chains from one specimen sequenced in a study of cytomegalovirus exposure and HLA in healthy donors. Produced via immunoSEQ multiplex PCR; TCRdb's table is partial and in-frame only. Seen here are 250,000 to 400,000 clones, around 87% observed once, and the top ten hold roughly 1.2%. What was sequenced was PBMCs. The receptors stem from a woman under 40 in good health and CMV-seropositive.

The chain joins TRBV9 to TRBJ2-3; D might be TRBD2 (6 bases). The CDR3 covers 14 residues. V was cut by 3 bases and J by 1 base, with 9 bases left in between. CDR1 SGDLS and CDR2 YYNGEE come from the germline V gene. CDR3 sequence (DNA): TGTGCCAGCAGCGCAGGCGGGGGCACAGATACGCAGTATTTT. Encoded protein: CASSAGGGTDTQYF.

The chain combines TRBV6-5 with TRBJ1-1; D uncertain. V was clipped by 4 bases and J by 4 bases, with 10 bases between them. Germline CDR1 is MNHEY and CDR2 is SVGAGI. This CDR3 has 13 residues. The CDR3 region is CASSWPGGTEAFF. CDR3 bases: TGTGCCAGCAGTTGGCCGGGTGGCACTGAAGCTTTCTTT.

This chain joins TRBV7-2 and TRBJ1-5; a weak D match, TRBD1 (5 bases). The CDR3 totals 17 residues. Trimming removed 1 base from V and 1 base from J, with 14 bases in between. CDR1 and CDR2 from the germline V gene are SGHTA and FQGNSA. Written as DNA, the CDR3 is TGTGCCAGCAGCTTAGTCTCGTGGGGGATGAGCAATCAGCCCCAGCATTTT. Protein product: CASSLVSWGMSNQPQHF.

V and J are TRBV6-5 and TRBJ1-2, with 7 bases lining up with TRBD1. J lost 4 bases, V lost 0 bases, and 8 bases had no gene match. Germline V gene sequence: CDR1 MNHEY, CDR2 SVGAGI. This CDR3 has 16 residues. CDR3 region: CASSYSNSGTVYGYTF. The CDR3 nucleotides are TGTGCCAGCAGTTACTCGAATTCCGGGACAGTCTATGGCTACACCTTC.

The chain links TRBV5-1 to TRBJ2-7; TRBD2 aligns across 13 bases. CDR1 and CDR2 from the germline V gene are SGHRS and YFSETQ. The CDR3 extends over 16 amino acids. V lost 4 bases, J lost 4 bases, and 8 bases stayed unmatched. CDR3 sequence (DNA): TGCGCCAGCAGCAAGACTAGCGGGGGGCCGAAATACGAGCAGTACTTC. Translating it yields CASSKTSGGPKYEQYF.

The chain joins TRBV28 to TRBJ2-7, with D perhaps being TRBD1 or TRBD2 (5 bases each). Per the germline V gene, CDR1 is MDHEN and CDR2 is SYDVKM. The CDR3 length is 16 residues. Trimming left V 4 bases short and J 2 bases short, with 18 bases between. The CDR3 reads CASSSWSRDGTYEQYF. The DNA of the CDR3 is TGTGCCAGCAGTTCATGGTCCCGGGACGGTACCTACGAGCAGTACTTC.

V usage is TRBV7-2 and J usage is TRBJ2-3; maybe TRBD1 (6 bases). This CDR3 is 15 amino acids long. CDR1 is SGHTA and CDR2 is FQGNSA in the germline V gene. V lost 4 bases, J lost 5 bases, and 16 bases lay in between. The CDR3 sequence is CASSYRESLVDTQYF. The CDR3 DNA reads TGTGCCAGCAGCTACAGGGAATCCTTGGTAGATACGCAGTATTTT.

This clone was detected once. V gene TRBV7-8 combines with J gene TRBJ2-7, with 9 bases matching TRBD2. Trimming at V came to 1 base and at J to 3 bases, leaving 1 base not matched to a gene. From germline, CDR1 is SGHVS and CDR2 FQNEAQ. This CDR3 has 14 residues. The CDR3 reads CASSLGAGGYEQYF. For the CDR3, the DNA is TGTGCCAGCAGCTTAGGAGCGGGGGGCTACGAGCAGTACTTC.

The sample holds one count of this clone. The V gene is TRBV7-6, the J gene TRBJ2-3; 7 bases are shared with TRBD2. From germline, CDR1 is SGHVS and CDR2 FNYEAQ. This CDR3 has 16 amino acids. The junction had 5 bases not matched to a gene; V was cut back by 0 bases and J by 2 bases. The CDR3 DNA sequence: TGTGCCAGCAGCTTAGCGCAGCGGGGATACACAGATACGCAGTATTTT. This codes for CASSLAQRGYTDTQYF.

The chain couples TRBV15 to TRBJ1-2; tentatively, D is TRBD1 (6 bases). The length of the CDR3 is 15 residues. The germline V and J ends were trimmed by 1 base and 3 bases, with 12 bases remaining between them. Looked up from germline, CDR1 is LNHNV and CDR2 is YYDKDF (reference sequence). This CDR3 is CATSRAPGDDYGYTF. CDR3 nucleotides: TGTGCCACCAGCAGAGCCCCAGGGGACGACTATGGCTACACCTTC. The variable domain in full, completed from reference TRBV15 and TRBJ1-2, reads DAMVIQNPRYQVTQFGKPVTLSCSQTLNHNVMYWYQQKSSQAPKLLFHYYDKDFNNEADTPDNFQSRRPNTSFCFLDIRSPGLGDTAMYLCATSRAPGDDYGYTFGSGTRLTVV.

This clone was seen a few times. The CDR3 coding sequence is TGTGCCAGCAGCTTCCAAGATCCTAGCGAGCAGGGCAATGAGCAGTTCTTC. Its translation is CASSFQDPSEQGNEQFF. The genes are TRBV7-9 and TRBJ2-1; maybe TRBD2 (6 bases). V lost 3 bases, J lost 6 bases, and 21 bases lay in between. The CDR3 totals 17 residues. The germline V gene encodes CDR1 SEHNR and CDR2 FQNEAQ (reference sequence).

The rearrangement links TRBV7-9 to TRBJ2-5; D is uncertain. Trimming left V 5 bases short and J 0 bases short, with 13 bases between. CDR3 length: 15 amino acids. CDR1 is SEHNR, CDR2 FQNEAQ, per germline (reference sequence). The CDR3 DNA reads as TGTGCCAGCAGCCCGTCCTCAGGTTACCAAGAGACCCAGTACTTC. This gives the protein CASSPSSGYQETQYF.

The gene calls are TRBV4-3 and TRBJ2-7, with no clear D. The CDR3 has 15 amino acids. Germline V lookup: CDR1 LGHNA, CDR2 YSLEER. V was trimmed by 0 bases and J by 2 bases, leaving 11 bases between them. This chain's CDR3 is CASSQDRVGAYEQYF. DNA for the CDR3: TGCGCCAGCAGCCAAGATCGGGTTGGCGCCTACGAGCAGTACTTC.

The CDR3 coding sequence is TGTGCCAGCAGCCACACAGGGGTCCCTACCACTGAAGCTTTCTTT. This translates into CASSHTGVPTTEAFF. The rearrangement links TRBV5-4 to TRBJ1-1; 7 nucleotides match TRBD1. The CDR3 is 15 amino acids. The J segment lost 4 bases and the V segment lost 4 bases, leaving 10 bases of the junction unmatched. Germline CDR1 reads SGHNT; CDR2 reads YYREEE (reference sequence).

The chain joins TRBV9 to TRBJ1-1, with D possibly matching TRBD1 (6 bases). CDR3 size: 15 residues. V lost 0 bases, J lost 3 bases, and 12 bases lay in between. Germline assignment: CDR1 SGDLS and CDR2 YYNGEE. In nucleotides, the CDR3 is TGTGCCAGCAGCGTAGACAGGGATGGGGACACTGAAGCTTTCTTT. Its protein product is CASSVDRDGDTEAFF.

The chain employs TRBV29-1 and TRBJ2-1; D unclear. Trimming stripped 6 bases from V and 5 bases from J, with 14 bases between. Per the germline V gene, CDR1 is SQVTM and CDR2 is ANQGSEA. The CDR3 is made up of 13 amino acids. The CDR3 region is CSVDSGSNNEQFF. The DNA of the CDR3 is TGCAGCGTGGATTCGGGCAGTAACAATGAGCAGTTCTTC.

The genes are TRBV7-2 and TRBJ2-1, with D hard to call. Trimming removed 8 bases from V and 2 bases from J, with 1 base in between. CDR3 size: 10 residues. Per germline, CDR1 SGHTA and CDR2 FQGNSA. The CDR3 bases are TGTGCCAGCGCCTACAATGAGCAGTTCTTC. This encodes CASAYNEQFF.

The V gene is TRBV7-2, the J gene TRBJ2-2; 8 nucleotides agree with TRBD1. The CDR3 runs 18 residues. The V and J ends lost 3 bases and 1 base, in that order; junction bases with no gene match: 10. Germline V gene lookup returns CDR1 SGHTA and CDR2 FQGNSA. The CDR3: CASSLDRAVLGNTGELFF. The CDR3 region has the DNA TGTGCCAGCAGCTTGGACAGGGCAGTCTTAGGGAACACCGGGGAGCTGTTTTTT.

The V gene is TRBV30, the J gene TRBJ2-7; a possible D gene is TRBD1 (5 bases). This CDR3 contains 12 residues. Germline CDR1 and CDR2: GTSNPN and SVGIG (reference sequence). With 3 bases removed from V and 3 bases from J, the gap between germline ends came to 9 bases. The CDR3 loop reads CAWRGDSYEQYF. The DNA for the CDR3 is TGTGCCTGGAGAGGTGACAGCTACGAGCAGTACTTC.

This rearrangement joins TRBV30 to TRBJ1-2; D remains unclear. Germline lookup yields CDR1 GTSNPN and CDR2 SVGIG (reference sequence). CDR3 size: 15 residues. Trimming removed 2 bases at V and 0 bases at J, with 13 bases between. Here the CDR3 reads CAWSLASVPNYGYTF. The CDR3 DNA follows: TGTGCCTGGAGTTTGGCGTCAGTACCTAACTATGGCTACACCTTC.